This T cell receptor beta chain was recovered during a study of shared clonotypes between healthy human individuals. Genomic DNA of every subset was divided equally among multiple immunoSEQ plates. Original processing methods: ImmunoSEQ supplied junction-only sequences lacking quality scores, so filtering was different. The repertoire was sequenced with immunoSEQ multiplex PCR; TCRdb's copy has only in-frame clones and lacks some. D and trimming were read from the DNA, whereas the V and J calls and clone size are those reported in that table. The sample records about 480,000 clones, approximately 79% being singletons. The study enrolled healthy HIV-negative adults without recent acute infections or vaccinations as donors. Each sample came from a Caucasian adult donor living in Nashville, Tennessee. The junction had 19 bases not matched to a gene; V was cut back by 6 bases and J by 4 bases. The germline V gene has CDR1 SGHVS and CDR2 FQNEAQ. The CDR3 has 19 residues.

The gene calls are TRBV7-8 and TRBJ2-7; 12 bases are shared with TRBD2. Specimen: PBMCs. The TCR sequence derives from a woman between 35 and 50 years old in good health. Some clones in this sample may be carry-over from other donors' samples. The CDR3 bases are TGTGCCAGCAGTTCCACAGGACTAGCGGGAACCGGGCGCCGGTACGAGCAGTACTTC. It yields the protein CASSSTGLAGTGRRYEQYF.